These T cell receptor beta chains were read from a single sample in a study of OX40 agonist ivuxolimab in advanced cancers. TCRdb's table, derived via immunoSEQ multiplex PCR, lists solely in-frame clones and lacks some. Here the sample spans tens of thousands of clones, 85% to 90% being singletons. The source material was CD4+ or CD8+ T cells sorted from blood, sampled in a trial of the OX40 agonist ivuxolimab. The receptor set was obtained from an adult with an advanced solid tumor such as melanoma, head and neck, liver or kidney cancer. The CDR3 runs from the conserved cysteine through the conserved F or W. A D gene is named only where the DNA matches it firmly. Expanded clones are given a class, and other clones once, few, many or no size at all.

v_call	j_call	d_call	clone_size	cdr3_nt	cdr3_aa
TRBV7-8	TRBJ1-1	NA	NA	TGTGCCAGCAGCTTAGAAGCCGGGACTCAAGCTTTCTTT	CASSLEAGTQAFF
TRBV7-2	TRBJ2-1	TRBD2	NA	TGTGCCAGCAGCGCGGGGGTGGAGCAGTTCTTC	CASSAGVEQFF
TRBV6-6	TRBJ1-2	NA	few	TGTGCCAGCAGTCCGGAGCATGGCTACACCTTC	CASSPEHGYTF
TRBV5-1	TRBJ2-5	TRBD2	NA	TGCGCCAGCAGCTTGGAGGCTAGCGGGGCCCAAGAGACCCAGTACTTC	CASSLEASGAQETQYF
TRBV2	TRBJ1-2	NA	NA	TGTGCCAGCAGTCCGCGGGCAGTTCGGGGCTACACCTTC	CASSPRAVRGYTF
TRBV10-3	TRBJ1-2	NA	NA	TGTGCCATCACCAGAGCCCCAGCCAGGCGGGACTATGGCTACACCTTC	CAITRAPARRDYGYTF
TRBV19	TRBJ2-7	TRBD1	NA	TGTGCCACCTCCTGGGACAGGGGCTACGAGCAGTACTTC	CATSWDRGYEQYF
TRBV11-3	TRBJ2-3	NA	NA	TGTGCCAGCAGCCCTGGGCTAAGCACAGATACGCAGTATTTT	CASSPGLSTDTQYF
TRBV7-3	TRBJ2-1	NA	NA	TGTGCCAGCAGCTTCGGTCAGGCTCACAATGAGCAGTTCTTC	CASSFGQAHNEQFF
TRBV5-1	TRBJ1-5	TRBD1	few	TGCGCCAGCAGCTTTACCCCTATTACAGGGGGCTGGGGTCAGCCCCAGCATTTT	CASSFTPITGGWGQPQHF
TRBV18	TRBJ1-1	NA	few	TGTGCCAGCTCCCTGTCCGGGGGGAACACTGAAGCTTTCTTT	CASSLSGGNTEAFF
TRBV25-1	TRBJ2-1	NA	NA	TGTGCCAGCAGTGTGGACGGGTACAATGAGCAGTTCTTC	CASSVDGYNEQFF
TRBV18	TRBJ2-5	NA	once	TGTGCCAGCCAGAATCGGGAGACCCAGTACTTC	CASQNRETQYF
TRBV2	TRBJ2-7	NA	NA	TGTGCCAGCAGGGCGGGCAGGGGTCGGTACGAGCAGTACTTC	CASRAGRGRYEQYF
TRBV2	TRBJ2-1	TRBD1	NA	TGTGCCAGCAAACTTGGACAGGGAACTTACAATGAGCAGTTCTTC	CASKLGQGTYNEQFF
TRBV19	TRBJ2-3	TRBD1	NA	TGTGCCAGTAGTAGGGGACAGGGGGGTACGCAGTATTTT	CASSRGQGGTQYF
TRBV10-1	TRBJ2-3	TRBD2	NA	TGCGCCAGCAGTGAGCCCCGTAGCGGGAGAAGGACCGGGGCAGATACGCAGTATTTT	CASSEPRSGRRTGADTQYF
TRBV18	TRBJ2-5	NA	NA	TGTGCCAGCTCACCGTTGGAGACCCAGTACTTC	CASSPLETQYF
TRBV27	TRBJ1-2	NA	NA	TGTGCCAGCAGTCGGAACGTGGGGTATGGCTACACCTTC	CASSRNVGYGYTF
TRBV7-9	TRBJ2-3	NA	once	TGTGCCAGCAGCTCACTACGCGGGGAGGCGAAAAGCACAGATACGCAGTATTTT	CASSSLRGEAKSTDTQYF
TRBV9	TRBJ1-2	NA	NA	TGTGCCAGCAGCTCCTCCGGGCGGGGCGAGGATGGCTACACCTTC	CASSSSGRGEDGYTF
TRBV6-5	TRBJ1-2	TRBD1	NA	TGTGCCAGCAGTTGGACAGGGGGCAACTATGGCTACACCTTC	CASSWTGGNYGYTF
TRBV2	TRBJ1-2	NA	NA	TGTGCCAGCAGTGAAGAGCGCTATGGCTACACCTTC	CASSEERYGYTF
TRBV18	TRBJ1-1	NA	NA	TGTGCCAGCTCACCGAGGGAAGCGGCCACTGAAGCTTTCTTT	CASSPREAATEAFF
TRBV29-1	TRBJ2-7	TRBD1	NA	TGCAGCGTTGAATCTGGACAGGGTATCAGAACCTACGAGCAGTACTTC	CSVESGQGIRTYEQYF
TRBV30	TRBJ1-6	TRBD1	NA	TGTGCCTGGGGATTCCCGGGACAGCGATTTACTAATTCACCCCTCCACTTT	CAWGFPGQRFTNSPLHF
TRBV18	TRBJ2-2	NA	NA	TGTGCCAGCTCACCCCCGGGGGACACCGGGGAGCTGTTTTTT	CASSPPGDTGELFF
TRBV5-4	TRBJ1-6	TRBD1	once	TGTGCCAGCAGCTTCGGACAGGGCGCATCACCCCTCCACTTT	CASSFGQGASPLHF
TRBV9	TRBJ2-3	TRBD2	NA	TGTGCCAGCAGCGTTAGGACTAGCGGGAGTGCAGATACGCAGTATTTT	CASSVRTSGSADTQYF
TRBV6-1	TRBJ1-1	NA	once	TGTGCCAGCAGTGAAAACACTGAAGCTTTCTTT	CASSENTEAFF
TRBV27	TRBJ1-5	NA	NA	TGTGCCAGCCCCCCGGTAGGAGGCGGTCAGCCCCAGCATTTT	CASPPVGGGQPQHF
TRBV2	TRBJ1-3	NA	NA	TGTGCCAGCACCTGGTTCGACTCTGGAAACACCATATATTTT	CASTWFDSGNTIYF
TRBV18	TRBJ1-2	TRBD1	NA	TGTGCCAGCTCACCGGGAGAAACAGGGGGCGGCTATGGCTACACCTTC	CASSPGETGGGYGYTF
TRBV5-1	TRBJ1-1	NA	NA	TGCGCCAGCAGCGCCGGAAGAGGGAACCGTGATCTGAACACTGAAGCTTTCTTT	CASSAGRGNRDLNTEAFF
TRBV2	TRBJ2-2	TRBD2	NA	TGTGCCAGCAGCGCTCTAGCGGGAGGGGGTGGCGGGGAGCTGTTTTTT	CASSALAGGGGGELFF
TRBV4-2	TRBJ2-2	NA	NA	TGTGCCAGCAGCCAAGAGCCCCAGATGAACACCGGGGAGCTGTTTTTT	CASSQEPQMNTGELFF
TRBV6-6	TRBJ2-3	NA	NA	TGTGCCAGCAGTTACGGTCAGTACCGCACAGATACGCAGTATTTT	CASSYGQYRTDTQYF
TRBV21-1	TRBJ2-2	NA	NA	TGTGCCAGCAGCAAAGCGCTTGGGGGCGGGGACACCGGGGAGCTGTTTTTT	CASSKALGGGDTGELFF
TRBV7-7	TRBJ1-1	TRBD1	NA	TGTGCTAGCAGCCCGTACAGGGGGCAGGGCACTGAAGCTTTCTTT	CASSPYRGQGTEAFF
TRBV7-9	TRBJ1-2	NA	NA	TGTGCCAGCAGTCGCCTGCCAGAAGCTAACTATGGCTACACCTTC	CASSRLPEANYGYTF
TRBV30	TRBJ2-2	NA	NA	TGTGCCTGGGAGGGCAGACCTACCGGGGAGCTGTTTTTT	CAWEGRPTGELFF
TRBV7-6	TRBJ1-1	NA	NA	TGTGCCAGCAGCAAACAAGGGAACACTGAAGCTTTCTTT	CASSKQGNTEAFF
TRBV7-9	TRBJ2-7	NA	NA	TGTGCCAGCAGCCCCCTAGAGGAGCAGTACTTC	CASSPLEEQYF
TRBV25-1	TRBJ2-3	NA	NA	TGTGCCAGCAGTGAATTCTCAAATACGCAGTATTTT	CASSEFSNTQYF
TRBV6-4	TRBJ2-1	TRBD2	once	TGTGCCAGCAGACTAGCGGGGGGGCCCCACAATGAGCAGTTCTTC	CASRLAGGPHNEQFF
TRBV27	TRBJ2-1	NA	NA	TGTGCCGGCCGCCGGGCTAGCATGTATGATGAGCAGTTCTTC	CAGRRASMYDEQFF
TRBV2	TRBJ2-2	NA	NA	TGTGCCAGCAGTGAGATGAGTCAGGGGTTTACCGGGGAGCTGTTTTTT	CASSEMSQGFTGELFF